One sample yielded the 20 T cell receptor beta chains listed below, sequenced in a study. MiXCR, applied by TCRdb to the RT-PCR reads, yields one record per CDR3 protein. The data contain about 700,000 distinct CDR3 sequences, 11% to 15% of them seen just once; the ten biggest clones take up roughly 3.9%. The sample consisted of memory CD4+ T cells from blood. These receptors were collected from a female donor in good health, serving as a healthy control.

The chain couples TRBV7-2 to TRBJ1-6; 8 bases are a match to TRBD1. The J segment lost 7 bases and the V segment lost 2 bases, leaving 4 bases of the junction unmatched. The CDR3 has 15 residues. The germline V gene has CDR1 SGHTA and CDR2 FQGNSA. CDR3 sequence (DNA): TGTGCCAGCAGCTTACAAGACAGGGGAAATTCACCCCTCCACTTT. Its translation is CASSLQDRGNSPLHF.

This clonotype was seen a handful of times. The V and J genes are TRBV27 and TRBJ2-7; 8 bases map to TRBD1. V trimming: 8 bases; J trimming: 6 bases; junction bases outside the gene matches: 6. Germline V gene data show CDR1 as MNHEY and CDR2 as SMNVEV (reference sequence). The CDR3 loop spans 12 amino acids. The CDR3 coding sequence is TGTGCCAGCTGGGACAGGATGGGCGAGCAGTACTTC. Translation: CASWDRMGEQYF.

This clonotype has more than one count but fewer than ten. This sequence joins TRBV5-4 and TRBJ2-5; D remains ambiguous. The CDR3 runs to 14 residues. From germline, CDR1 is SGHNT and CDR2 YYREEE (reference sequence). Trimming pared 0 bases from V and 4 bases from J, leaving 10 bases between. CDR3 in DNA: TGTGCCAGCAGCTTGGGACTCTGGGGAGAGACCCAGTACTTC. Protein: CASSLGLWGETQYF. The variable domain in full, completed from reference TRBV5-4 and TRBJ2-5, reads ETGVTQSPTHLIKTRGQQVTLRCSSQSGHNTVSWYQQALGQGPQFIFQYYREEENGRGNFPPRFSGLQFPNYSSELNVNALELDDSALYLCASSLGLWGETQYFGPGTRLLVL.

This clonotype has more than one count but fewer than ten. The chain links TRBV10-3 to TRBJ2-2; D is perhaps TRBD1 (6 bases). Germline assignment: CDR1 ENHRY and CDR2 SYGVKD. The CDR3 runs 15 residues. V was cut by 4 bases and J by 0 bases, with 9 bases left in between. The CDR3 sequence is CAISVTGPNTGELFF. In nucleotides, the CDR3 is TGTGCCATCAGTGTAACAGGGCCGAACACCGGGGAGCTGTTTTTT.

This clonotype has a count of ten or more. V is TRBV6-5 and J is TRBJ2-4; D possibly matches TRBD1 or TRBD2 (5 bases each). Trimming took 2 bases from V and 10 from J, leaving 12 bases between them. This CDR3 has 13 residues. In germline, CDR1 is MNHEY, CDR2 SVGAGI. The CDR3 DNA reads as TGTGCCAGCAGTTACCCCGGGACCACGATTCAGTACTTC. Its protein product is CASSYPGTTIQYF.

The genes are TRBV7-2 and TRBJ2-5; weak D call: TRBD1 (7 bases). With 3 bases removed from V and 5 bases from J, the gap between germline ends came to 13 bases. This CDR3 is built from 14 residues. Germline CDR1 is SGHTA and CDR2 is FQGNSA. The CDR3 loop is CASSFQGGLETQYF. For the CDR3, the DNA is TGTGCCAGCAGCTTCCAGGGGGGCCTGGAGACCCAGTACTTC.

The chain combines TRBV7-8 with TRBJ2-7; the D gene is possibly TRBD1 (6 bases). This CDR3 comprises 14 residues. The V gene lost 5 bases and the J gene lost 1 base, with 12 bases spanning the gap. Germline lookup yields CDR1 SGHVS and CDR2 FQNEAQ. The CDR3 nucleotides are TGTGCCAGCAGCGTCCGGGACACATCCTACGAGCAGTACTTC. Its translation is CASSVRDTSYEQYF.

This clonotype was detected ten times or more. The V call is TRBV6-5, the J call TRBJ1-1; maybe TRBD1 (6 bases). The CDR3 extends over 16 amino acids. The germline gives CDR1 MNHEY, CDR2 SVGAGI. Trimming removed 0 bases at V and 2 bases at J, with 13 bases between. CDR3 in DNA: TGTGCCAGCAGTTACTCAACAGGGCTTGGAAACACTGAAGCTTTCTTT. Amino acids: CASSYSTGLGNTEAFF.

This clonotype was observed a few times. The chain joins TRBV5-1 to TRBJ2-1; TRBD1 or TRBD2 may be the D gene (6 bases each). The germline CDR1 and CDR2 sequences are SGHRS and YFSETQ. The CDR3 extends over 16 amino acids. Trimming stripped 0 bases from V and 2 bases from J, with 12 bases between. The CDR3 DNA follows: TGCGCCAGCAGCTTGGGGGGGCTAGCGACCTACAATGAGCAGTTCTTC. It encodes CASSLGGLATYNEQFF.

This clonotype has only a few counts. The rearrangement joins TRBV24-1 to TRBJ2-3; D not certain. The CDR3 is made up of 12 amino acids. V was cut by 7 bases and J by 4 bases, with 8 bases left in between. CDR1 KGHDR and CDR2 SFDVKD come from the germline V gene. Here the CDR3 reads CATRDRADTQYF. The CDR3 region has the DNA TGTGCCACCAGAGACCGTGCAGATACGCAGTATTTT.

This clonotype was counted ten times or more. The V call is TRBV15, the J call TRBJ2-7; the match to TRBD2 covers 9 bases. V lost 0 bases and J lost 4; bases outside the gene matches: 4. From germline, CDR1 is LNHNV and CDR2 YYDKDF (reference sequence). This CDR3 region has 15 residues. CDR3 sequence reads: CATSREASGTYEQYF. CDR3 in DNA: TGTGCCACCAGCAGAGAGGCTAGCGGGACTTACGAGCAGTACTTC.

This clonotype was seen a handful of times. The rearrangement links TRBV27 to TRBJ1-6; D is ambiguous. From germline, CDR1 is MNHEY and CDR2 SMNVEV (reference sequence). This CDR3 contains 14 residues. Trimming took 0 bases from V and 14 from J, leaving 14 bases between them. The CDR3 nucleotides read TGTGCCAGCAGTTTATCAGGCGGGCTGGTGGCCCTCCACTTT. Translated: CASSLSGGLVALHF.

This clonotype has at least ten counts. The chain carries TRBV7-2 and TRBJ2-1; D is uncertain. Trimming removed 5 bases from V and 7 bases from J, with 12 bases in between. Germline V gene lookup returns CDR1 SGHTA and CDR2 FQGNSA. This CDR3 spans 13 amino acids. The CDR3 is CASSRYGSNEQFF. CDR3 coding DNA: TGTGCCAGCAGCCGGTATGGGTCAAATGAGCAGTTCTTC. The full variable domain, in which reference TRBV7-2 and TRBJ2-1 provide the parts outside the CDR3, is GAGVSQSPSNKVTEKGKDVELRCDPISGHTALYWYRQSLGQGLEFLIYFQGNSAPDKSGLPSDRFSAERTGGSVSTLTIQRTQQEDSAVYLCASSRYGSNEQFFGPGTRLTVL.

A few counts support this clonotype. The CDR3 DNA follows: TGTGCCAGCAGCTTAGACCCTGGACAGCTTAGCAATCAGCCCCAGCATTTT. This sequence encodes CASSLDPGQLSNQPQHF. V and J are TRBV7-6 and TRBJ1-5, with D possibly being TRBD1 (6 bases). This CDR3 has 17 residues. The ends were cut back, 1 base at V and 0 bases at J, with 13 bases in the middle. The germline gives CDR1 SGHVS, CDR2 FNYEAQ.

DNA of the CDR3: TGTGCCAGCAGTGTCGGGACAGCCTACTACGAGCAGTACTTC. Translation gives CASSVGTAYYEQYF. The genes are TRBV28 and TRBJ2-1; TRBD1 agrees at 7 bases. Matching the DNA end better, TRBJ2-7 makes the J call doubtful. Germline loops: CDR1 MDHEN, CDR2 SYDVKM. The CDR3 totals 14 residues.

The gene calls are TRBV20-1 and TRBJ1-3, with a weak D call TRBD1 (5 bases). Germline assignment: CDR1 DFQATT and CDR2 SNEGSKA (reference sequence). V lost 7 bases to trimming and J lost 0 bases, with 16 bases between them. The CDR3 runs 15 residues. The CDR3 bases are TGCAGTGGGACGTCGACAGACCACTCTGGAAACACCATATATTTT. Protein: CSGTSTDHSGNTIYF.

In this sample, this clonotype turned up a few times. V and J are TRBV6-5 and TRBJ2-7; D is undetermined. Trimming removed 8 bases from V and 0 bases from J, with 17 bases in between. The CDR3 has 15 residues. From germline, CDR1 is MNHEY and CDR2 SVGAGI. The CDR3 reads CASPINGGVSYEQYF. DNA of the CDR3: TGTGCCAGCCCGATCAATGGTGGGGTCTCCTACGAGCAGTACTTC.

In its sample, this clonotype was seen many times. The chain recombines TRBV5-6 with TRBJ2-3, with D unresolved. The CDR3 contains 12 residues. Trimming removed 5 bases at V and 6 bases at J, with 10 bases between. Germline V gene lookup returns CDR1 SGHDT and CDR2 YYEEEE. The CDR3 spells CASSSVRDTQYF. The CDR3 DNA sequence: TGTGCCAGCAGTTCCGTTCGGGATACGCAGTATTTT. Supplemented by reference TRBV5-6 and TRBJ2-3, the full variable domain reads DAGVTQSPTHLIKTRGQQVTLRCSPKSGHDTVSWYQQALGQGPQFIFQYYEEEERQRGNFPDRFSGHQFPNYSSELNVNALLLGDSALYLCASSSVRDTQYFGPGTRLTVL.

This chain joins TRBV7-2 and TRBJ1-1, with TRBD1 matching 8 bases. CDR3 length: 14 residues. Germline CDR1 is SGHTA and CDR2 is FQGNSA. The junction had 13 bases not matched to a gene; V was cut back by 5 bases and J by 11 bases. CDR3 in amino acids: CASSLTGQGEGAFF. The DNA for the CDR3 is TGTGCCAGCAGCCTAACTGGACAGGGAGAGGGCGCTTTCTTT.

The table lists this clonotype with a few counts. The CDR3 DNA reads as TGTGCCAGCCGATTACTATCAGCGGGCGCCGACACTGAAGCTTTCTTT. Translation: CASRLLSAGADTEAFF. V usage is TRBV7-6 and J usage is TRBJ1-1; D unresolved. Germline CDR1 SGHVS, CDR2 FNYEAQ. The V gene lost 8 bases and the J gene lost 3 bases, with 22 bases spanning the gap. The CDR3 is made up of 16 amino acids.